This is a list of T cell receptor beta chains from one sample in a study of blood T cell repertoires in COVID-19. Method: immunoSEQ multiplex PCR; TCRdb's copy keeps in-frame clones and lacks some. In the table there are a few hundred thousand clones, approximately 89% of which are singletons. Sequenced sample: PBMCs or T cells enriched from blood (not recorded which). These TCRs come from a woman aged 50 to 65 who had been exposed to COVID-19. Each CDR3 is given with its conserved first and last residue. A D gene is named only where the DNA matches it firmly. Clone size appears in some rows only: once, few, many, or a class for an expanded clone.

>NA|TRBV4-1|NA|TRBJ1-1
TGCGCCAGCAGCCAAGAAGGTGCGGCAGCTAACACTGAAGCTTTCTTT
CASSQEGAAANTEAFF
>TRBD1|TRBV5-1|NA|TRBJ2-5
TGCGCCAGCAGCTCGATAGCAGGGGGCGGTGAGACCCAGTACTTC
CASSSIAGGGETQYF
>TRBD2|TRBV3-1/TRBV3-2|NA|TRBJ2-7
TGTGCCAGCAGCCTAATAGCGCCAGGGACTAGCGGAACTTACGAGCAGTACTTC
CASSLIAPGTSGTYEQYF
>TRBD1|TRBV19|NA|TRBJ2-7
TGTGCCAGCGAGCAGGGCAGGGGGACCTACGAGCAGTACTTC
CASEQGRGTYEQYF
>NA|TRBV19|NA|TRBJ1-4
TGTGCCACCACCCCGGGTTCTGGGAGTAATGAAAAACTGTTTTTT
CATTPGSGSNEKLFF
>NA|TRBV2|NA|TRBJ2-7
TGTGCCAGCAGTGAGGGGCAGGGGTTTAAGCAGTACTTC
CASSEGQGFKQYF
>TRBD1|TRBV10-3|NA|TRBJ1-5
TGTGCCATCAGGAAGGGGACAGATAGCAATCAGCCCCAGCATTTT
CAIRKGTDSNQPQHF
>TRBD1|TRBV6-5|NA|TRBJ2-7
TGTGCCAGCAGAGCCACCGGGACAGGGGGGGAGCAGTACTTC
CASRATGTGGEQYF
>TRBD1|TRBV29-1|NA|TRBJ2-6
TGCAGCGTATATCCAGGGTCAGGGGGTGAGTCAGGGGCCAACGTCCTGACTTTC
CSVYPGSGGESGANVLTF
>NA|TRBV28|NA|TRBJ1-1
TGTGCCAGCACCAACTACAGGGTTGGGACTGAAGCTTTCTTT
CASTNYRVGTEAFF
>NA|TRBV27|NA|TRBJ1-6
TGTGCCAGCAGTACCACATTCGCCTATAATTCACCCCTCCACTTT
CASSTTFAYNSPLHF
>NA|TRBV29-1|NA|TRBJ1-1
TGCAGCGTTAGGGGCACTGAAGCTTTCTTT
CSVRGTEAFF
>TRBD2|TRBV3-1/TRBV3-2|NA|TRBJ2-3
TGTGCCAGCAGTCAGAGCGGGGGGGCCGCTACGCAGTATTTT
CASSQSGGAATQYF
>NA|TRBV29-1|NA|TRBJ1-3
TGCAGCGTTGAATGGCAGGGTGGAAACACCATATATTTT
CSVEWQGGNTIYF
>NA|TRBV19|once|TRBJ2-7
TGTGCCAGTAGTATAGATCCAGCAGGCTCCTACGAGCAGTACTTC
CASSIDPAGSYEQYF